A single sample is the source of the 12 T cell receptor beta chains below, sequenced in a study of cytomegalovirus exposure and HLA in healthy donors. This PCR relied on a set of 60 Vbeta primers and 13 Jbeta primers. Method: immunoSEQ multiplex PCR; TCRdb's copy keeps in-frame clones and lacks some. In the table there are some 110,000 clones, under 85% of which are singletons. Sequenced material: PBMCs. Receptors were obtained from a woman younger than 30 in good health and CMV-seronegative.

V usage is TRBV19 and J usage is TRBJ1-1, with 9 bases matching TRBD1. CDR1 LNHDA and CDR2 SQIVND come from the germline V gene (reference sequence). The CDR3 is made up of 17 amino acids. J was trimmed by 0 bases and V by 4 bases; bases with no gene match: 9. CDR3 sequence (DNA): TGTGCCAGTAGTAATGGGGACAGGGCCCCACTGAACACTGAAGCTTTCTTT. This encodes CASSNGDRAPLNTEAFF.

The rearrangement uses TRBV2 and TRBJ2-2, with 7 bases that match TRBD1. The CDR3 sequence is 14 residues long. Looked up from germline, CDR1 is SNHLY and CDR2 is FYNNEI. J gave up 8 bases and V 7 bases, and 10 bases lay outside the gene matches. The CDR3 region has the DNA TGTGCCAGCAAGAAGGACAGGACCGTGGGGGAGCTGTTTTTT. Its protein product is CASKKDRTVGELFF.

V gene TRBV28 combines with J gene TRBJ1-3; no clear D gene. Deletions cut 5 bases from V and 6 bases from J, with 8 bases between. Germline V CDR1 and CDR2: MDHEN, SYDVKM. The CDR3 is made up of 12 amino acids. CDR3 nucleotide sequence: TGTGCCAGCAGTCCGGTTGTAAACACCATATATTTT. Translated: CASSPVVNTIYF.

CDR3 DNA sequence: TGCAGCGTTGGTGGGGCCGCGGTCACAGGGGCTGGGGCCAACGTCCTGACTTTC. Its translation is CSVGGAAVTGAGANVLTF. This chain joins TRBV29-1 and TRBJ2-6; 7 nucleotides match TRBD1. V trimming: 4 bases; J trimming: 2 bases; junction bases outside the gene matches: 14. The germline CDR1 and CDR2 sequences are SQVTM and ANQGSEA. The CDR3 length is 18 residues.

The chain uses TRBV5-1 and TRBJ1-3; no firm D call. This CDR3 contains 11 residues. Trimming stripped 4 bases from V and 4 bases from J, with 3 bases between. CDR1 is SGHRS and CDR2 is YFSETQ in the germline V gene. The CDR3 is CASSRGNTIYF. As DNA, the CDR3 is TGCGCCAGCAGCCGGGGAAACACCATATATTTT.

The J gene is TRBJ2-4, the V gene TRBV29-1; 7 bases line up with TRBD2. V lost 4 bases and J lost 7; bases outside the gene matches: 10. This CDR3 spans 14 amino acids. Germline V gene sequence: CDR1 SQVTM, CDR2 ANQGSEA. DNA for the CDR3: TGCAGCGTTGGGCCCGGAGTAGCGGGCAACATTCAGTACTTC. Protein sequence: CSVGPGVAGNIQYF.

This chain connects TRBV28 to TRBJ1-4, with D possibly matching TRBD1 (6 bases). Trimming stripped 5 bases from V and 2 bases from J, with 12 bases between. The CDR3 loop spans 15 amino acids. CDR1 and CDR2 from the germline V gene are MDHEN and SYDVKM. The CDR3 region has the DNA TGTGCCAGCAGTGATTTTCAGGGGACTAATGAAAAACTGTTTTTT. Encoded protein: CASSDFQGTNEKLFF. The entire variable domain, with the rest obtained from reference TRBV28 and TRBJ1-4, is as follows: DVKVTQSSRYLVKRTGEKVFLECVQDMDHENMFWYRQDPGLGLRLIYFSYDVKMKEKGDIPEGYSVSREKKERFSLILESASTNQTSMYLCASSDFQGTNEKLFFGSGTQLSVL.

This clone was counted between two and nine times. The V call is TRBV29-1, the J call TRBJ1-4; D is ambiguous. CDR1 is SQVTM, CDR2 ANQGSEA, per germline. The V gene lost 6 bases and the J gene lost 0 bases, with 11 bases spanning the gap. CDR3 size: 14 residues. In nucleotides, the CDR3 is TGCAGCGTGCTTCTAAAAGCAACTAATGAAAAACTGTTTTTT. Translating gives CSVLLKATNEKLFF.

The rearrangement joins TRBV30 to TRBJ1-4; D gene ambiguous. The CDR3 extends over 14 amino acids. CDR1 GTSNPN and CDR2 SVGIG come from the germline V gene (reference sequence). V was clipped by 7 bases and J by 3 bases, with 15 bases between them. In DNA, the CDR3 is TGTGCCTCTCGCGGAGGGTCCGCTAATGAAAAACTGTTTTTT. This sequence encodes CASRGGSANEKLFF.

V and J are TRBV4-1 and TRBJ1-2, with 9 bases lining up with TRBD1. V was clipped by 4 bases and J by 4 bases; unmatched bases: 13. The CDR3 contains 17 residues. Germline CDR1 and CDR2: MGHRA and YSYEKL. The CDR3 loop reads CASSPHIRAGQGYGYTF. The CDR3 nucleotides read TGCGCCAGCAGCCCGCACATAAGGGCGGGACAGGGCTATGGCTACACCTTC.

This clone has just a few counts. The CDR3 DNA reads TGTGCCAGCACCCAGGCAGGGGGTAAAAACGAAAAACTGTTTTTT. It is translated as CASTQAGGKNEKLFF. The chain joins TRBV2 to TRBJ1-4, with 7 bases lining up with TRBD1. Per the germline V gene, CDR1 is SNHLY and CDR2 is FYNNEI. The CDR3 covers 15 residues. V lost 7 bases to trimming and J lost 8 bases; unmatched junction nucleotides: 13.

The chain combines TRBV7-9 with TRBJ2-5, with TRBD2 as a possible D gene (5 bases). V lost 5 bases, J lost 7 bases, and 11 bases lay in between. The CDR3 runs to 12 residues. Germline values: CDR1 SEHNR, CDR2 FQNEAQ (reference sequence). CDR3 DNA sequence: TGTGCCAGCAGCCTACGGGGTGGGACCCAGTACTTC. Its translation is CASSLRGGTQYF.